This T cell receptor beta chain is from a study of blood T cell repertoires in COVID-19. Generated by immunoSEQ multiplex PCR, the TCRdb table keeps only in-frame clones and is missing some. The sample lists 140,000 to 150,000 clones, about 86% seen once, with roughly 8% in the top ten. The V end was cut by 2 bases, the J end by 0 bases, with 8 bases between. Germline V gene lookup returns CDR1 MNHEY and CDR2 SMNVEV (reference sequence). CDR3 length: 15 amino acids. This chain connects TRBV27 to TRBJ2-4; unclear D gene. The sequencing sample was made of peripheral blood. The TCR was taken from a woman aged 50 to 60 with active or convalescent COVID-19. In DNA form, the CDR3 reads TGTGCCAGCAGTTTAGGGCCGTTAGCCAAAAACATTCAGTACTTC. This encodes CASSLGPLAKNIQYF.